The source of this TCR beta chain is a study of blood T cells in healthy people across ages. Alongside a J-beta primer mix, a sample-barcoded 5' primer served in a second PCR lasting roughly 7 to 12 cycles. All cDNA molecules were each tagged by a template-switch adaptor with 12 random nucleotides. TCRdb redid the calling of the 5' RACE reads with MiXCR, one entry per CDR3 protein. Counted here are hundreds of thousands of distinct CDR3 sequences, under 30% occurring once; the ten biggest clones make up 15% to 19%. In its sample, this clonotype was seen many times. This CDR3 comprises 15 residues. Trimming took off 0 bases at V and 3 bases at J, with 12 bases between the two ends. Germline loops: CDR1 SGHKS, CDR2 YYEKEE (reference sequence).

The sequence derives from a woman older than 75 in good health. The sequenced sample consisted of blood. V gene TRBV5-5 combines with J gene TRBJ1-2; a weak D match, TRBD1 (6 bases). This chain's CDR3 is CASSLAEGGYYGYTF. CDR3 sequence (DNA): TGTGCCAGCAGCTTGGCCGAAGGGGGTTACTATGGCTACACCTTC.